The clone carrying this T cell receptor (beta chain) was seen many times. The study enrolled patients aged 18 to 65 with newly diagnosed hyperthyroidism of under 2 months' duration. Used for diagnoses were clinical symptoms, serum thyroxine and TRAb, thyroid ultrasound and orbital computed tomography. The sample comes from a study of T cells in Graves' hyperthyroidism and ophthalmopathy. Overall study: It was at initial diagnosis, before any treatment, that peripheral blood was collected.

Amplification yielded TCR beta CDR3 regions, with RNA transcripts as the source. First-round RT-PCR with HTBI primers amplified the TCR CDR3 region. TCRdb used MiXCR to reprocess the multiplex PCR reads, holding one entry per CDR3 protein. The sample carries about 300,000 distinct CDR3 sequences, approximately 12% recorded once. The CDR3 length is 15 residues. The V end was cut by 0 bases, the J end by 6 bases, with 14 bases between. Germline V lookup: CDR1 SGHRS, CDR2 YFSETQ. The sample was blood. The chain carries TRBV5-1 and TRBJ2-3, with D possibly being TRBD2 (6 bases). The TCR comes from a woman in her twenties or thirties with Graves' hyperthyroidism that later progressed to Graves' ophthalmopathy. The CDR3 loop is CASSLAGRESDTQYF. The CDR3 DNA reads TGCGCCAGCAGCTTGGCCGGCCGGGAGAGTGATACGCAGTATTTT.